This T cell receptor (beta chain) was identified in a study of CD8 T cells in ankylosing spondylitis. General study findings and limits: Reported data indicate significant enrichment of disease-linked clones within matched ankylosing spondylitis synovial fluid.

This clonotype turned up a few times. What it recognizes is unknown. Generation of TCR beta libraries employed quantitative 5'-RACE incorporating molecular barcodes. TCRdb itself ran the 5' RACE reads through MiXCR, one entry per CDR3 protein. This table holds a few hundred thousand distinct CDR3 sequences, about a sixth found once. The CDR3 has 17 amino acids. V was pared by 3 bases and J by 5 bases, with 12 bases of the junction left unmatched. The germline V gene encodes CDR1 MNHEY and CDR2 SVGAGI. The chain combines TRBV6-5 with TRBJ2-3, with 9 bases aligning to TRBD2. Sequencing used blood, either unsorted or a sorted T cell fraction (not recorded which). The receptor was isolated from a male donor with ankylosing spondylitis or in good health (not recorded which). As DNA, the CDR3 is TGTGCCAGCAGTTATCATTGGTTAGCGGGAGTCGGAGATACGCAGTATTTT. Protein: CASSYHWLAGVGDTQYF.